This TCR beta chain was observed in a study of T cells in narcolepsy. Using immunoSEQ multiplex PCR, the repertoire was profiled, and TCRdb retains in-frame clones only, with some absent. The sample lists roughly 27,000 clones; roughly four fifths were seen once. This CDR3 has 13 amino acids. Germline lookup yields CDR1 SGDLS and CDR2 YYNGEE. Between the trimmed V and J ends, which lost 4 bases and 5 bases, there was a span of 12 bases. Sequenced material: memory (CD45RA-) CD4+ T cells from blood. This receptor was taken from a human donor in good health. The V call is TRBV9, the J call TRBJ1-1, with D hard to call. The CDR3 is CASSPRPGTEAFF. DNA for the CDR3: TGTGCCAGCAGCCCCCGACCGGGGACTGAAGCTTTCTTT. The full variable domain, its missing parts supplied by reference TRBV9 and TRBJ1-1, is DSGVTQTPKHLITATGQRVTLRCSPRSGDLSVYWYQQSLDQGLQFLIQYYNGEERAKGNILERFSAQQFPDLHSELNLSSLELGDSALYFCASSPRPGTEAFFGQGTRLTVV.